The 20 T cell receptor beta chains given below trace back to one sample, sequenced in a study of OX40 agonist ivuxolimab in advanced cancers. Profiling relied on immunoSEQ multiplex PCR, and the TCRdb table lists in-frame clones only, not all of them. The table lists about 87,000 clones, about 86% of them singletons. The source material was CD4+ or CD8+ T cells sorted from blood, sampled in a trial of the OX40 agonist ivuxolimab. These receptors originate from an adult with an advanced solid tumor such as melanoma, head and neck, liver or kidney cancer.

This chain joins TRBV18 and TRBJ2-7; no clear D. CDR1 KGHSH and CDR2 LQKENI come from the germline V gene. The V end was cut by 4 bases, the J end by 2 bases, with 9 bases between. The CDR3 consists of 13 residues. This CDR3 is CASSRADAYEQYF. CDR3 in DNA: TGTGCCAGCTCACGCGCTGACGCCTACGAGCAGTACTTC.

This chain joins TRBV6-1 and TRBJ1-5; TRBD1 might be the D (5 bases). The CDR3 loop spans 14 amino acids. V lost 7 bases and J 0 bases, leaving 10 bases between the germline ends. Per the germline V gene, CDR1 is MNHNS and CDR2 is SASEGT. The CDR3 sequence: CASTATDSNQPQHF. The CDR3 nucleotides read TGTGCCAGCACAGCGACAGATAGCAATCAGCCCCAGCATTTT.

This clone appeared a few times. V and J are TRBV29-1 and TRBJ2-7; possibly TRBD2 for D (5 bases). The CDR3 contains 13 residues. Trimming stripped 4 bases from V and 6 bases from J, with 16 bases between. Germline V gives CDR1 SQVTM, CDR2 ANQGSEA. The CDR3 DNA follows: TGCAGCGTTGGGATAGGACTCCCCGGCGAGCAGTACTTC. Its translation is CSVGIGLPGEQYF.

The V gene is TRBV7-9, the J gene TRBJ1-1, with a possible D match to TRBD1 (5 bases). Trimming removed 5 bases from V and 4 bases from J, with 14 bases in between. Looked up from germline, CDR1 is SEHNR and CDR2 is FQNEAQ (reference sequence). The CDR3 is 14 amino acids. The CDR3 DNA reads TGTGCCAGCAGCCTGGCGGGACCCGGCACTGAAGCTTTCTTT. Translated: CASSLAGPGTEAFF.

The rearrangement links TRBV2 to TRBJ2-5; 11 positions agree with TRBD1. Germline CDR1 and CDR2: SNHLY and FYNNEI. The ends lost 6 bases at V and 5 bases at J; junction bases unmatched: 8. The CDR3 runs to 15 residues. CDR3 protein: CASRPDRGRAETQYF. CDR3 sequence (DNA): TGTGCCAGCAGGCCGGACAGGGGGCGGGCGGAGACCCAGTACTTC.

The chain has TRBV6-6 and TRBJ2-5; 7 bases match TRBD2. The CDR3 is made up of 14 amino acids. Germline CDR1 and CDR2: MNHNY and SVGAGI (reference sequence). V trimming: 0 bases; J trimming: 5 bases; junction bases outside the gene matches: 3. CDR3 region: CASSYSGGYETQYF. The CDR3 DNA is TGTGCCAGCAGTTACTCGGGGGGGTACGAGACCCAGTACTTC.

A few counts support this clone. The chain uses TRBV27 and TRBJ1-1; 7 nucleotides match TRBD1. V shed 8 bases and J 5 bases; nucleotides not matched to a gene: 11. The CDR3 extends over 14 amino acids. The germline gives CDR1 MNHEY, CDR2 SMNVEV (reference sequence). CDR3 amino acids: CASGGTERWTEAFF. CDR3 sequence (DNA): TGTGCCAGCGGTGGGACAGAGAGGTGGACTGAAGCTTTCTTT.

The chain carries TRBV6-1 and TRBJ2-5, with TRBD1 matching 8 bases. The CDR3 extends over 13 amino acids. Germline CDR1 reads MNHNS; CDR2 reads SASEGT. Trimming removed 10 bases from V and 4 bases from J; junction bases left unmatched: 8. The CDR3 loop reads CATRRGTGETQYF. In DNA, the CDR3 is TGTGCCACTCGGAGGGGGACAGGAGAGACCCAGTACTTC.

This chain connects TRBV2 to TRBJ1-6; D possibly corresponds to TRBD1 (5 bases). CDR3 length: 13 amino acids. Germline V gene sequence: CDR1 SNHLY, CDR2 FYNNEI. Trimming took 6 bases from V and 7 from J, leaving 10 bases between them. Here the CDR3 reads CASRMTENSPLHF. The CDR3 DNA sequence: TGTGCCAGCAGGATGACAGAAAATTCACCCCTCCACTTT. Variable domain in full (rest from reference TRBV2 and TRBJ1-6): EPEVTQTPSHQVTQMGQEVILRCVPISNHLYFYWYRQILGQKVEFLVSFYNNEISEKSEIFDDQFSVERPDGSNFTLKIRSTKLEDSAMYFCASRMTENSPLHFGNGTRLTVT.

The rearrangement joins TRBV4-1 to TRBJ2-7; 12 nucleotides agree with TRBD2. The CDR3 covers 15 residues. The V gene end was trimmed by 1 base and the J gene end by 7 bases; junction bases not matched to a gene: 5. Germline V gene sequence: CDR1 MGHRA, CDR2 YSYEKL. The CDR3 sequence: CASSQALAGGREQYF. The CDR3 DNA sequence: TGCGCCAGCAGCCAAGCGCTAGCGGGAGGGCGGGAGCAGTACTTC.

The rearrangement joins TRBV18 to TRBJ1-1, with 7 bases fitting TRBD1. V gave up 2 bases and J gave up 0 bases; unmatched junction bases: 6. The CDR3 runs 16 residues. Germline assignment: CDR1 KGHSH and CDR2 LQKENI. CDR3 in amino acids: CASSPRTGFMNTEAFF. CDR3 bases: TGTGCCAGCTCACCAAGGACAGGATTCATGAACACTGAAGCTTTCTTT.

This rearrangement joins TRBV29-1 to TRBJ1-2, with a possible D match to TRBD1 (5 bases). Trimming removed 4 bases at V and 2 bases at J, with 14 bases between. The germline V gene has CDR1 SQVTM and CDR2 ANQGSEA. This CDR3 has 14 residues. CDR3 region: CSVVWEGFNYGYTF. The CDR3 DNA sequence: TGCAGCGTTGTATGGGAGGGGTTCAACTATGGCTACACCTTC.

The chain employs TRBV7-7 and TRBJ2-5; 9 bases agree with TRBD1. This CDR3 is 14 amino acids long. The ends lost 5 bases at V and 5 bases at J; junction bases unmatched: 6. Germline CDR1 is SSHAT and CDR2 is FNYEAQ (reference sequence). CDR3 DNA: TGTGCCAGCAGCATAGGGACAGGGTGGGAGACCCAGTACTTC. Residues: CASSIGTGWETQYF.

This clone occurred a few times. This sequence joins TRBV6-4 and TRBJ2-5; D uncertain. This CDR3 comprises 13 residues. Germline V gives CDR1 MRHNA, CDR2 SNTAGT. V dropped 3 bases and J dropped 5 bases, with 10 bases sitting between them. CDR3 in amino acids: CASSETEGETQYF. CDR3 in DNA: TGTGCCAGCAGTGAAACGGAAGGGGAGACCCAGTACTTC.

The rearrangement joins TRBV2 to TRBJ2-2, with 7 bases identical to TRBD2. The V and J ends lost 8 bases and 6 bases, in that order; junction bases with no gene match: 3. Germline V gives CDR1 SNHLY, CDR2 FYNNEI. This CDR3 is 12 amino acids long. As DNA, the CDR3 is TGTGCCAGCGCACTAGCGCCCGGGGAGCTGTTTTTT. This translates into CASALAPGELFF.

The CDR3 coding sequence is TGTGCCAGCAGCGCTCAGGGATATGGCTACACCTTC. Its translation is CASSAQGYGYTF. The chain uses TRBV6-5 and TRBJ1-2, with D possibly TRBD1 on 5 matching bases. In germline, CDR1 is MNHEY, CDR2 SVGAGI. Trimming left V 6 bases short and J 5 bases short, with 10 bases between. This CDR3 spans 12 amino acids.

The CDR3 DNA reads TGCGCCAGCAGCTTGGGGCCAAACACTGAAGCTTTCTTT. This codes for CASSLGPNTEAFF. The chain carries TRBV5-1 and TRBJ1-1; no reliable D call. V gave up 0 bases and J gave up 2 bases, with 5 bases separating them. Germline V lookup: CDR1 SGHRS, CDR2 YFSETQ. The CDR3 loop spans 13 amino acids.

This chain connects TRBV11-2 to TRBJ1-3; D ambiguous. Looked up from germline, CDR1 is SGHAT and CDR2 is FQNNGV. V was shortened by 1 base and J by 2 bases, with 12 bases between the two germline ends. The CDR3 totals 16 residues. In DNA, the CDR3 is TGTGCCAGCAGCTTAGCGGCCCGGGAGGCTGGAAACACCATATATTTT. It encodes CASSLAAREAGNTIYF.

This sequence joins TRBV10-3 and TRBJ2-1, with D maybe TRBD2 (5 bases). With 3 bases removed from V and 2 bases from J, the gap between germline ends came to 8 bases. The CDR3 is made up of 14 amino acids. CDR1 ENHRY and CDR2 SYGVKD come from the germline V gene. CDR3 nucleotides: TGTGCCATCAGTGATGTAGCGACCTACAATGAGCAGTTCTTC. Translation: CAISDVATYNEQFF.

The V call is TRBV5-1, the J call TRBJ2-7, with 14 bases fitting TRBD2. Germline CDR1 SGHRS, CDR2 YFSETQ. The V gene end was trimmed by 4 bases and the J gene end by 2 bases; junction bases not matched to a gene: 5. This CDR3 region has 16 residues. In DNA, the CDR3 is TGCGCCAGCAGCCCCGGGACTAGCGGGAGAGCCTACGAGCAGTACTTC. Translating it yields CASSPGTSGRAYEQYF.